This TCR beta chain was recorded in a study of OX40 agonist ivuxolimab in advanced cancers. Study background: Patients were dosed intravenously with ivuxolimab at 0.01 to 10 mg/kg every 2 weeks. In three patients, partial responses were observed, one with hepatocellular carcinoma and two with cutaneous melanoma.

Study findings and constraints: In CD8+ T cells, expanded clones were on average more numerous than in CD4+.

Regarding this clone: Its specificity is unknown.

V shed 8 bases and J shed 4 bases, with 11 bases lying between them. Germline CDR1 reads LNHDA; CDR2 reads SQIVND (reference sequence). The CDR3 runs 13 residues. Using immunoSEQ multiplex PCR, the repertoire was profiled, and TCRdb retains in-frame clones only, with some absent. Of tens of thousands of clones in the sample, 85% were seen once. The TCR sequence derives from an adult with an advanced solid tumor such as melanoma, head and neck, liver or kidney cancer. V is TRBV19 and J is TRBJ2-2; no firm D call. This material consisted of CD4+ or CD8+ T cells sorted from blood, taken in a trial of the OX40 agonist ivuxolimab. The CDR3 loop is CASHKGSTGELFF. CDR3 bases: TGTGCCAGTCATAAGGGCAGCACCGGGGAGCTGTTTTTT.